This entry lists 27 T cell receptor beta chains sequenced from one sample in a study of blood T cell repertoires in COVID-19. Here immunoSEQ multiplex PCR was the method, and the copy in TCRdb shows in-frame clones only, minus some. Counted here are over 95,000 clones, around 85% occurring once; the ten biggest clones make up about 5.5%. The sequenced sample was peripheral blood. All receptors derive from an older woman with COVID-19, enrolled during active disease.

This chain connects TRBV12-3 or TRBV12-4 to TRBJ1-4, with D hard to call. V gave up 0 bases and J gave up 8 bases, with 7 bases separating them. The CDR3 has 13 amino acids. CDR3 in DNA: TGTGCCAGCAGTTTAGCCGAGGGAGAAAAACTGTTTTTT. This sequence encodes CASSLAEGEKLFF.

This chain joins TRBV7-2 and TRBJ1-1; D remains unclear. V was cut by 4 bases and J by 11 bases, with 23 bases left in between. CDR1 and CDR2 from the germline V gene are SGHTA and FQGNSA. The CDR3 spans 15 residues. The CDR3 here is CASSSQSVRPLNAFF. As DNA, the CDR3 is TGTGCCAGCAGCTCCCAGTCAGTCAGGCCACTGAATGCTTTCTTT.

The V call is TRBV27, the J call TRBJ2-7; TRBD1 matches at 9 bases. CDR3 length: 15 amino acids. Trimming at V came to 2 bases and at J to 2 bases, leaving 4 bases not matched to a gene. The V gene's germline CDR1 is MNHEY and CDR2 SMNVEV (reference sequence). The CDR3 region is CASSLKGQGTYEQYF. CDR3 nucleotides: TGTGCCAGCAGTTTAAAGGGACAGGGTACCTACGAGCAGTACTTC.

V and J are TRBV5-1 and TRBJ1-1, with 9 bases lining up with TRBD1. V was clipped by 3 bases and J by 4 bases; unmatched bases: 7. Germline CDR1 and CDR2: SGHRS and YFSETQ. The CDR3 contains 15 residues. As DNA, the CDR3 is TGCGCCAGCAGCTGGGGACAGGGAAAAAGCACTGAAGCTTTCTTT. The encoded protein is CASSWGQGKSTEAFF.

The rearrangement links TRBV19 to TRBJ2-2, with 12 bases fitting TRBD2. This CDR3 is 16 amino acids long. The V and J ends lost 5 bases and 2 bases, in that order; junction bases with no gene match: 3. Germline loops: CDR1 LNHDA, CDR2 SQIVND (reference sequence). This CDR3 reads CASSGTSGLNTGELFF. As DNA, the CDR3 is TGTGCCAGTAGTGGGACTAGCGGGCTAAACACCGGGGAGCTGTTTTTT.

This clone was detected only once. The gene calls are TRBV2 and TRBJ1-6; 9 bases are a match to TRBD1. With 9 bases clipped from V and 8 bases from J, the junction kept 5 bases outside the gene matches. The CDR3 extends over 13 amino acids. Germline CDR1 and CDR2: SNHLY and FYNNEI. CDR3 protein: CARQGAEDSPLHF. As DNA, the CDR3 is TGTGCCAGACAGGGGGCGGAGGATTCACCCCTCCACTTT. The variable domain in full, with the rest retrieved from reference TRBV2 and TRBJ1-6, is EPEVTQTPSHQVTQMGQEVILRCVPISNHLYFYWYRQILGQKVEFLVSFYNNEISEKSEIFDDQFSVERPDGSNFTLKIRSTKLEDSAMYFCARQGAEDSPLHFGNGTRLTVT.

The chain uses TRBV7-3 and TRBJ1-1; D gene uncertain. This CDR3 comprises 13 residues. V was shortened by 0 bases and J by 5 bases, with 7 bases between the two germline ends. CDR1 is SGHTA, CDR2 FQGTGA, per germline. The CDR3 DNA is TGTGCCAGCAGCTTAACGATCGGGACTGAAGCTTTCTTT. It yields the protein CASSLTIGTEAFF. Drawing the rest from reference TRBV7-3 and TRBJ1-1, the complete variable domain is GAGVSQTPSNKVTEKGKYVELRCDPISGHTALYWYRQSLGQGPEFLIYFQGTGAADDSGLPNDRFFAVRPEGSVSTLKIQRTERGDSAVYLCASSLTIGTEAFFGQGTRLTVV.

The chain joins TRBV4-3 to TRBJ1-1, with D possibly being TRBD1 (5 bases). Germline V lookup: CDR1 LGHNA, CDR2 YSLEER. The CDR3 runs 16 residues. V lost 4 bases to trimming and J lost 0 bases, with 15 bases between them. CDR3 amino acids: CASSLVRGGLNTEAFF. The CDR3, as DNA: TGCGCCAGCAGCCTGGTGCGGGGGGGATTGAACACTGAAGCTTTCTTT.

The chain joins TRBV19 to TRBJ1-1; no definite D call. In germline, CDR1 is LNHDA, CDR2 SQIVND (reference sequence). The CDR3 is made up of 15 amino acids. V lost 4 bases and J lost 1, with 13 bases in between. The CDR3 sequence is CASSSRRAPNTEAFF. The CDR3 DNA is TGTGCCAGTAGTAGTCGGAGGGCCCCGAACACTGAAGCTTTCTTT. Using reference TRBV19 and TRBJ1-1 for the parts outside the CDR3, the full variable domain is DGGITQSPKYLFRKEGQNVTLSCEQNLNHDAMYWYRQDPGQGLRLIYYSQIVNDFQKGDIAEGYSVSREKKESFPLTVTSAQKNPTAFYLCASSSRRAPNTEAFFGQGTRLTVV.

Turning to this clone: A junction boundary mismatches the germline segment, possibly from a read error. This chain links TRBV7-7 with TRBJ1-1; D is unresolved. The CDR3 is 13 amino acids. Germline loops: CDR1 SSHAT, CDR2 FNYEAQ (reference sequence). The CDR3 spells CASSPSVNTEAFF. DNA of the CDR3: TGTGCTAGCAGCCCCTCAGTGAACACTGAAGCTTTCTTT.

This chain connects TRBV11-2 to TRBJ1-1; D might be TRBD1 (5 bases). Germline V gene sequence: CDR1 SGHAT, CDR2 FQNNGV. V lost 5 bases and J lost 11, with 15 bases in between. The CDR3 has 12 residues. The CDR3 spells CASSTMAGDAFF. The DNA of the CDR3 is TGTGCCAGCAGCACCATGGCGGGGGATGCTTTCTTT.

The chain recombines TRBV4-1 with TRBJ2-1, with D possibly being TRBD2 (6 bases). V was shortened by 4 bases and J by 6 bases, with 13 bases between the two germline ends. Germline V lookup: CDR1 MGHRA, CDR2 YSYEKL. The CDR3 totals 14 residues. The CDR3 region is CASSPQRGSNEQFF. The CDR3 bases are TGCGCCAGCAGCCCTCAACGGGGGAGCAATGAGCAGTTCTTC.

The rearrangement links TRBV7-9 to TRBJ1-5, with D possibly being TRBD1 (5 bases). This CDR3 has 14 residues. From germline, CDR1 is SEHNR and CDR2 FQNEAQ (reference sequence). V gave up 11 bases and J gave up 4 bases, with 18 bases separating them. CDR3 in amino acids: CAVIPGGRNQPQHF. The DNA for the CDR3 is TGTGCCGTTATACCGGGGGGGAGGAATCAGCCCCAGCATTTT. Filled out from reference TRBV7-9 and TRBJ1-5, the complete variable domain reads DTGVSQNPRHKITKRGQNVTFRCDPISEHNRLYWYRQTLGQGPEFLTYFQNEAQLEKSRLLSDRFSAERPKGSFSTLEIQRTEQGDSAMYLCAVIPGGRNQPQHFGDGTRLSIL.

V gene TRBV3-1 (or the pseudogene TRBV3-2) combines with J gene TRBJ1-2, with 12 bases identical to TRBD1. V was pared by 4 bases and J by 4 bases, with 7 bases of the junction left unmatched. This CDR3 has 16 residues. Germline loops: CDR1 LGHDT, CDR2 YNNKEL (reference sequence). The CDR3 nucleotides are TGTGCCAGCAGCCGAAAGGGACAGGGGGCTTTCTATGGCTACACCTTC. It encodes CASSRKGQGAFYGYTF.

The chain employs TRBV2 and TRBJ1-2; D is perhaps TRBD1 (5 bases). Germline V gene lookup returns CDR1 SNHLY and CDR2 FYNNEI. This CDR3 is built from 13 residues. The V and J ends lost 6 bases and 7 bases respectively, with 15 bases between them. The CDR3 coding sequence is TGTGCCAGCAGCCCGTCCCAGGGAGGTGGCTACACCTTC. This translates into CASSPSQGGGYTF. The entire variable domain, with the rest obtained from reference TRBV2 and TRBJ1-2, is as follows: EPEVTQTPSHQVTQMGQEVILRCVPISNHLYFYWYRQILGQKVEFLVSFYNNEISEKSEIFDDQFSVERPDGSNFTLKIRSTKLEDSAMYFCASSPSQGGGYTFGSGTRLTVV.

The CDR3 region has the DNA TGTGCCACCAGTGACCCGGGACAGGGGTACACCGGGGAGCTGTTTTTT. Protein product: CATSDPGQGYTGELFF. V gene TRBV24-1 combines with J gene TRBJ2-2; 10 positions match TRBD1. Trimming removed 4 bases from V and 3 bases from J; junction bases left unmatched: 4. Germline lookup yields CDR1 KGHDR and CDR2 SFDVKD. The CDR3 has 16 residues.

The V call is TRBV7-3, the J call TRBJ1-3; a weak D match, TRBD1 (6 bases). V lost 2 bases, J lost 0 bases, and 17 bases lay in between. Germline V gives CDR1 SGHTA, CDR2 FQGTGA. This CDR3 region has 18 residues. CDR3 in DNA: TGTGCCAGCAGCTTAGACGACGGACAGTCTCCCTCTGGAAACACCATATATTTT. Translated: CASSLDDGQSPSGNTIYF.

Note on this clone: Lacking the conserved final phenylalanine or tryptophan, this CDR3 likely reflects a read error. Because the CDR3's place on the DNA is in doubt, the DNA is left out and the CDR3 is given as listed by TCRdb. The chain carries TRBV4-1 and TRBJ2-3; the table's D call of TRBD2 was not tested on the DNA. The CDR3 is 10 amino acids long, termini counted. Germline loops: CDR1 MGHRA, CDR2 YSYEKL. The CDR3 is CASSQEALPK.

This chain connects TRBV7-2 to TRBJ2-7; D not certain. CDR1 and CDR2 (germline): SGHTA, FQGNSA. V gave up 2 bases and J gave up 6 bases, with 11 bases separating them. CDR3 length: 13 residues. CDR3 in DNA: TGTGCCAGCAGCTTACGCTCGAGTCCCGAGCAGTACTTC. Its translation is CASSLRSSPEQYF.

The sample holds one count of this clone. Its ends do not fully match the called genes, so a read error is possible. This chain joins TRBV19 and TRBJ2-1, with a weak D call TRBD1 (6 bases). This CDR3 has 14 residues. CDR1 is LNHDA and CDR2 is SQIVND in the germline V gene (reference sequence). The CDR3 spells CASSMDSSYSEQFF. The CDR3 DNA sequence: TGTGCCAGTAGTATGGACAGCTCCTACAGTGAGCAGTTCTTC.

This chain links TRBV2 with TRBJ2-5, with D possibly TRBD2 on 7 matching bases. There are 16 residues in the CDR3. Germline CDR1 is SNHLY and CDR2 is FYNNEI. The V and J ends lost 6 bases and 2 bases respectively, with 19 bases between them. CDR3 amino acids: CASSPGVGGLQETQYF. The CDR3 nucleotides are TGTGCCAGCAGCCCGGGCGTGGGGGGGCTGCAAGAGACCCAGTACTTC.

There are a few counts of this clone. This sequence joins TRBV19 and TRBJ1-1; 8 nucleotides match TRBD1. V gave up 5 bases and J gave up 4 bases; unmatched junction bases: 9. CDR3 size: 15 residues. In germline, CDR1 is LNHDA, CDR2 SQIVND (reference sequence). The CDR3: CASSPPADRGTEAFF. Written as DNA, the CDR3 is TGTGCCAGTAGTCCACCGGCCGACAGGGGCACTGAAGCTTTCTTT. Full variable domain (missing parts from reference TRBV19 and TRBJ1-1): DGGITQSPKYLFRKEGQNVTLSCEQNLNHDAMYWYRQDPGQGLRLIYYSQIVNDFQKGDIAEGYSVSREKKESFPLTVTSAQKNPTAFYLCASSPPADRGTEAFFGQGTRLTVV.

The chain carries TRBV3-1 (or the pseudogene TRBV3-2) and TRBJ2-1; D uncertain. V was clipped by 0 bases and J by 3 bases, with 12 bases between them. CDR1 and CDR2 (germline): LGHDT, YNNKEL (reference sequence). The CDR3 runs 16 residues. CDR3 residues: CASSQEVGTVYNEQFF. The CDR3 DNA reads TGTGCCAGCAGCCAAGAGGTAGGAACAGTCTACAATGAGCAGTTCTTC.

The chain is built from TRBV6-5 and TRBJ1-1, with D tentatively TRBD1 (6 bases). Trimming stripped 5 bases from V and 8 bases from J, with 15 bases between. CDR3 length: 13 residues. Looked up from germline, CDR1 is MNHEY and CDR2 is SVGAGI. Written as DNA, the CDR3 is TGTGCCAGCAGTACTATCAGGGGTATAGAAGCTTTCTTT. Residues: CASSTIRGIEAFF.

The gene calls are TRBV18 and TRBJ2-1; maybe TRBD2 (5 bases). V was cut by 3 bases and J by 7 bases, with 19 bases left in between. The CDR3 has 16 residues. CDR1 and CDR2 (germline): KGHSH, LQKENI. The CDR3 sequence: CASSPEHSGYENEQFF. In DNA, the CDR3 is TGTGCCAGCTCACCGGAACACTCGGGGTACGAAAATGAGCAGTTCTTC.

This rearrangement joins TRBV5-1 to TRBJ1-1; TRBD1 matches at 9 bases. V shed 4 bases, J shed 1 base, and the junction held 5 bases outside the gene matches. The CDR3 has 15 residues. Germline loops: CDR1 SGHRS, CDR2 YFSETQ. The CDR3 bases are TGCGCCAGCAGCCGGACAGGGGCTAGGAACACTGAAGCTTTCTTT. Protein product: CASSRTGARNTEAFF.

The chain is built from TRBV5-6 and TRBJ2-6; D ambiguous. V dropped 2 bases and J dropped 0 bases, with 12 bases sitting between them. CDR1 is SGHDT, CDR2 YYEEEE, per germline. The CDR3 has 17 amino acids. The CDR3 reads CASSFPSSYSGANVLTF. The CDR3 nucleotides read TGTGCCAGCAGCTTCCCTTCGAGCTACTCTGGGGCCAACGTCCTGACTTTC. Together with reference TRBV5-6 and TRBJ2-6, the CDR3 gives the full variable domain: DAGVTQSPTHLIKTRGQQVTLRCSPKSGHDTVSWYQQALGQGPQFIFQYYEEEERQRGNFPDRFSGHQFPNYSSELNVNALLLGDSALYLCASSFPSSYSGANVLTFGAGSRLTVL.